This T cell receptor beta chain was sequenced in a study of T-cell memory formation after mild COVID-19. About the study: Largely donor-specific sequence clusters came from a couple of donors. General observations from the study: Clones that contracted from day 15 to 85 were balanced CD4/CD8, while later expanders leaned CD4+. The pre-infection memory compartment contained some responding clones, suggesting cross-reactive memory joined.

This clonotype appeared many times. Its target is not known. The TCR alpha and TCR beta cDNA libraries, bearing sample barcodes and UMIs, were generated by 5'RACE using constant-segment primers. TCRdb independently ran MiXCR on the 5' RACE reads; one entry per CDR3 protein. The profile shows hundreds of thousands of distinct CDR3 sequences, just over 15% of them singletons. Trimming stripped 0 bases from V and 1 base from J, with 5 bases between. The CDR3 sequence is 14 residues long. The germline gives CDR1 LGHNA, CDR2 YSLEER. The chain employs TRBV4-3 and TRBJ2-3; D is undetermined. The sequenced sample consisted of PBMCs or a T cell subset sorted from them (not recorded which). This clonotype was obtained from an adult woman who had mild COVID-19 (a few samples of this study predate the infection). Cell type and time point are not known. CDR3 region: CASSQDGGTDTQYF. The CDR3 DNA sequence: TGCGCCAGCAGCCAAGACGGTGGCACAGATACGCAGTATTTT.